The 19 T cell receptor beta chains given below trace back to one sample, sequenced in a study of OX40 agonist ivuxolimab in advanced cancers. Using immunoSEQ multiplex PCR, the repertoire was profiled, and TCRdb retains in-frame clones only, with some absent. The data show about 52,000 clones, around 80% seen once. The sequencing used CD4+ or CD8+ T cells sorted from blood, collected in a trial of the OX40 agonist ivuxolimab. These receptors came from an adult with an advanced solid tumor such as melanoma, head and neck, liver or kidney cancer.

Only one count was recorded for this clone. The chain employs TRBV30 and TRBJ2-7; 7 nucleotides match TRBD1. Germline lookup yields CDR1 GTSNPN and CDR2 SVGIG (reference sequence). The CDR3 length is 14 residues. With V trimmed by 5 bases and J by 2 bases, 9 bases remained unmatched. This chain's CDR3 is CAWGKQGMTYEQYF. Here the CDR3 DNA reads TGTGCCTGGGGGAAACAGGGGATGACCTACGAGCAGTACTTC.

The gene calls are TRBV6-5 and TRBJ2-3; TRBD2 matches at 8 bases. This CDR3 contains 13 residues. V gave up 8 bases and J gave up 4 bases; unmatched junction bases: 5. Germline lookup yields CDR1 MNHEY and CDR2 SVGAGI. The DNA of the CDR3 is TGTGCCAGCTCCAAGCGGGGGTCAGATACGCAGTATTTT. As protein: CASSKRGSDTQYF.

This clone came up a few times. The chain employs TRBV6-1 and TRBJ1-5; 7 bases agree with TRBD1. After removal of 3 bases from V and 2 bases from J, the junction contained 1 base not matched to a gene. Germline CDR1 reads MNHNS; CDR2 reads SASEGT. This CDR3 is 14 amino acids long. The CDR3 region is CASSDRGGNQPQHF. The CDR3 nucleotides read TGTGCCAGCAGTGACAGGGGGGGCAATCAGCCCCAGCATTTT.

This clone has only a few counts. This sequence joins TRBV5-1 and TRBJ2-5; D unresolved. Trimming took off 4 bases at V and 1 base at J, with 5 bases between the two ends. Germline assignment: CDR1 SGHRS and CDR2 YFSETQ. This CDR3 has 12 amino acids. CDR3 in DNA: TGCGCCAGCAGCCCCCCCCAAGAGACCCAGTACTTC. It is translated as CASSPPQETQYF.

DNA of the CDR3: TGCAGCGTTCGGGGACTAGCGGGAGTTGGCACAGATACGCAGTATTTT. Its protein product is CSVRGLAGVGTDTQYF. The genes are TRBV29-1 and TRBJ2-3; TRBD2 matches 14 bases. With 5 bases clipped from V and 1 base from J, the junction kept 5 bases outside the gene matches. The CDR3 covers 16 residues. Looked up from germline, CDR1 is SQVTM and CDR2 is ANQGSEA.

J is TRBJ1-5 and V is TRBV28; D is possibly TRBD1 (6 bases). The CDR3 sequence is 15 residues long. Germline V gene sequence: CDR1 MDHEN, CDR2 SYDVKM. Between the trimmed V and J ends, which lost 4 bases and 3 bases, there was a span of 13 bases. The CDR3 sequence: CASSSLGQTNQPQHF. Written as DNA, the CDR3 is TGTGCCAGCAGTTCCCTCGGACAGACCAATCAGCCCCAGCATTTT.

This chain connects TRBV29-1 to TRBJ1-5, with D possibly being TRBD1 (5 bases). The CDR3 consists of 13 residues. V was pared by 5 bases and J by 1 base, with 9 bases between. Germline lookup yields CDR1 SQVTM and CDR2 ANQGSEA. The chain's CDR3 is CSVLRQSNQPQHF. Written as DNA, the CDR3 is TGCAGCGTTCTCAGACAGAGCAATCAGCCCCAGCATTTT.

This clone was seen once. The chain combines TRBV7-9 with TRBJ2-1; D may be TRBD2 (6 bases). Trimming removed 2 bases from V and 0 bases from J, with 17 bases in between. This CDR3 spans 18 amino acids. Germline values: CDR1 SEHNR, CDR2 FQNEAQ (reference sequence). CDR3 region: CASSLSRSPAGSYNEQFF. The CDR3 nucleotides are TGTGCCAGCAGCTTAAGCCGCTCTCCAGCGGGCTCCTACAATGAGCAGTTCTTC.

The CDR3 protein is CARAGGATPSSGNTIYF. The CDR3 bases are TGTGCCCGGGCGGGGGGGGCCACACCAAGCTCTGGAAACACCATATATTTT. This sequence joins TRBV30 and TRBJ1-3, with D perhaps TRBD1 (6 bases). With 8 bases removed from V and 0 bases from J, the gap between germline ends came to 23 bases. CDR3 length: 17 amino acids. The germline V gene encodes CDR1 GTSNPN and CDR2 SVGIG (reference sequence).

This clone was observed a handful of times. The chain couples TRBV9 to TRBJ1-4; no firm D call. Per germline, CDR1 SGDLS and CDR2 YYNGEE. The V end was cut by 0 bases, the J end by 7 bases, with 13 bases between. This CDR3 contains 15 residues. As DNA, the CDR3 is TGTGCCAGCAGCGTAGCCCCCACGGGCAGTGAAAAACTGTTTTTT. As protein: CASSVAPTGSEKLFF. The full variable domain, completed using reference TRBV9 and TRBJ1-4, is DSGVTQTPKHLITATGQRVTLRCSPRSGDLSVYWYQQSLDQGLQFLIQYYNGEERAKGNILERFSAQQFPDLHSELNLSSLELGDSALYFCASSVAPTGSEKLFFGSGTQLSVL.

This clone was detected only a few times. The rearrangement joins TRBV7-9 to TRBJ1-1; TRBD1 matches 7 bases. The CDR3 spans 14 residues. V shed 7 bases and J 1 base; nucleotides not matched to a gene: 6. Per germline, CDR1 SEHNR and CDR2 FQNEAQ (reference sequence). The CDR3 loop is CASNRQGSNTEAFF. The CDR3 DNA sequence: TGTGCCAGCAACCGACAGGGTTCGAACACTGAAGCTTTCTTT.

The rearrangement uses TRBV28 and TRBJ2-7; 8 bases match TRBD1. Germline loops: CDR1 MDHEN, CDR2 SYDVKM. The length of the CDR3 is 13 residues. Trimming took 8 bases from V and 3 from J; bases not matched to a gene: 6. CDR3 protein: CASGSGGIYEQYV. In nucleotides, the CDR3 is TGTGCCAGCGGGTCAGGGGGCATCTACGAGCAGTACGTC.

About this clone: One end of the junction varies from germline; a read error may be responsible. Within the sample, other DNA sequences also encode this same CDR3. The DNA of the CDR3 is TGTGCCAGCAGTATAGGCCCTGTGCGAGCGGGGACCACAGATACGCAGTATTTT. Protein sequence: CASSIGPVRAGTTDTQYF. This chain joins TRBV19 and TRBJ2-3, with TRBD2 matching 7 bases. Germline V lookup: CDR1 LNHDA, CDR2 SQIVND (reference sequence). The CDR3 is 18 amino acids.

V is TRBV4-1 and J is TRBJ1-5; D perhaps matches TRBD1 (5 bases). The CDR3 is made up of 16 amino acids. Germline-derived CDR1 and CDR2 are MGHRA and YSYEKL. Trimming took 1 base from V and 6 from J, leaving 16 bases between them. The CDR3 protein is CASSQGTRETSQPQHF. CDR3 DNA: TGCGCCAGCAGCCAAGGAACCAGGGAGACGTCTCAGCCCCAGCATTTT.

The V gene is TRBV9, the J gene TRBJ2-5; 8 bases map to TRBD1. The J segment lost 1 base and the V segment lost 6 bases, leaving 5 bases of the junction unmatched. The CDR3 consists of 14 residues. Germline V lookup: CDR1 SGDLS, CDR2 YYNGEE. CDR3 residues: CASTRGQGQETQYF. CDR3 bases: TGTGCCAGCACACGAGGACAGGGCCAAGAGACCCAGTACTTC.

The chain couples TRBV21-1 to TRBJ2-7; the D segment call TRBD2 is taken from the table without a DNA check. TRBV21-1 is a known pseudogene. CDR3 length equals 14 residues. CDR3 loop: CASAYPSGTYEQYF. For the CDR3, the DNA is TGTGCCAGCGCTTATCCTTCGGGGACCTACGAGCAGTACTTC.

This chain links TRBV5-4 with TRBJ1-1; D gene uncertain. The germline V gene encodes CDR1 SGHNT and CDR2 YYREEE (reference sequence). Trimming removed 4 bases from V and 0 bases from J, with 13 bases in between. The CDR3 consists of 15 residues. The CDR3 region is CASSNAEAVNTEAFF. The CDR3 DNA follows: TGTGCCAGCAGCAACGCGGAGGCAGTGAACACTGAAGCTTTCTTT.

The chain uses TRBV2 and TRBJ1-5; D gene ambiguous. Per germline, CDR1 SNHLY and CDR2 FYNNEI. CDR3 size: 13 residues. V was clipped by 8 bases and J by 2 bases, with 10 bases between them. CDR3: CASRADGNQPQHF. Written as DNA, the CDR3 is TGTGCCAGCCGGGCGGACGGCAATCAGCCCCAGCATTTT.

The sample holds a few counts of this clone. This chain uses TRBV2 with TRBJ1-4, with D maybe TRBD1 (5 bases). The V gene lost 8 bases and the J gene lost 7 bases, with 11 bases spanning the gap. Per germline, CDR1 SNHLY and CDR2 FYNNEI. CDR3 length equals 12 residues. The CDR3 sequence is CASRGGFEKLFF. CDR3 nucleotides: TGTGCCAGCCGGGGGGGTTTTGAAAAACTGTTTTTT.